This T cell receptor (beta chain) is from a study of post-analysis software for immune sequencing data. Study information: Progressive-relapsing, secondary progressive and relapsing-remitting multiple sclerosis were among the disease courses included. The study's findings and limits: Multiple sclerosis was associated with a significant reduction in normalized Chao1 diversity relative to controls. Comparison of patients with controls showed five TRBV segments more frequent in patients, TRBV5-6, TRBV5-1 and TRBV20-1 among them. Batch-mates among the samples co-clustered strongly by F measure.

Germline CDR1 reads SEHNR; CDR2 reads FQNEAQ (reference sequence). V was clipped by 1 base and J by 7 bases, with 11 bases between them. This CDR3 is built from 13 residues. This clonotype was seen only a few times. Antigen specificity is unknown. TCR beta libraries were prepared from cDNA with unique molecular identifiers. TCRdb redid the calling of the PCR reads with MiXCR, one entry per CDR3 protein. Among hundreds of thousands of distinct CDR3 sequences listed, 25% to 30% were seen once. Sequencing was done on a sample of blood. The receptor comes from a girl aged 5 to 17 with multiple sclerosis. The chain recombines TRBV7-9 with TRBJ2-7; D may be TRBD2 (6 bases). CDR3 DNA: TGTGCCAGCAGCTTAGGACTAGGTCATGAGCAGTACTTC. It encodes CASSLGLGHEQYF.